One sample yielded the 16 T cell receptor beta chains listed below, sequenced in a study of CD8 T cells in ankylosing spondylitis. General study findings and limits: What appeared characteristic of ankylosing spondylitis blood was a TCR beta motif of fewer than ten highly homologous variants.

Each CDR3 protein is one row after TCRdb ran MiXCR on the 5' RACE reads. The table lists around 540,000 distinct CDR3 sequences, roughly 12% of them singletons. These TCRs' antigens remain unknown. The specimen was blood, either unsorted or a sorted T cell fraction (not recorded which). Source of these receptors: a male donor with ankylosing spondylitis.

The J gene is TRBJ1-6, the V gene TRBV24-1; D unresolved. Trimming stripped 6 bases from V and 4 bases from J, with 6 bases between. CDR1 is KGHDR and CDR2 is SFDVKD in the germline V gene. The CDR3 runs to 13 residues. Here the CDR3 reads CATSREYNSPLHF. The CDR3 DNA follows: TGTGCCACCAGTAGGGAGTATAATTCACCCCTCCACTTT.

This clonotype has a handful of counts. V is TRBV5-6 and J is TRBJ2-3, with 10 nucleotides matching TRBD1. Germline loops: CDR1 SGHDT, CDR2 YYEEEE. The CDR3 loop spans 14 amino acids. J gave up 6 bases and V 2 bases, and 3 bases lay outside the gene matches. In DNA, the CDR3 is TGTGCCAGCAGCTTAGGACAGGGGGTCGATACGCAGTATTTT. Translating it yields CASSLGQGVDTQYF.

This chain links TRBV6-1 with TRBJ2-1, with 11 bases lining up with TRBD2. The CDR3 covers 16 residues. V trimming: 4 bases; J trimming: 6 bases; junction bases outside the gene matches: 8. From germline, CDR1 is MNHNS and CDR2 SASEGT. The CDR3 DNA sequence: TGTGCCAGCAGTGTGGGACTAGCGGCACCCCTCAATGAGCAGTTCTTC. Translating gives CASSVGLAAPLNEQFF.

In its sample, this clonotype was seen many times. The chain carries TRBV20-1 and TRBJ2-1, with TRBD1 identical over 7 bases. This CDR3 has 16 residues. Looked up from germline, CDR1 is DFQATT and CDR2 is SNEGSKA (reference sequence). J was trimmed by 5 bases and V by 0 bases; bases with no gene match: 10. The CDR3 region has the DNA TGCAGTGCTAGAGATTACGGCAGGGGGATTGACAATGAGCAGTTCTTC. The encoded protein is CSARDYGRGIDNEQFF.

This clonotype was recorded a few times. This CDR3 is CASSQDLGTSGSRDEQFF. The DNA of the CDR3 is TGTGCCAGCAGCCAAGATCTAGGGACTAGCGGGAGCAGAGATGAGCAGTTCTTC. The genes are TRBV3-1 and TRBJ2-1; 14 bases line up with TRBD2. Germline V gene sequence: CDR1 LGHDT, CDR2 YNNKEL (reference sequence). The V segment lost 0 bases and the J segment 8 bases; nucleotides outside the gene matches: 9. The CDR3 consists of 18 residues.

The J gene is TRBJ1-5, the V gene TRBV6-6; D remains ambiguous. This CDR3 comprises 12 residues. Germline CDR1 is MNHNY and CDR2 is SVGAGI (reference sequence). The V end lost 6 bases, the J end lost 10 bases, and 13 bases lay between the germline ends. The CDR3 region has the DNA TGTGCCAGCAGGACGTGGGAGGGACCCCAGCATTTT. It yields the protein CASRTWEGPQHF.

This clonotype was detected a few times. The chain is built from TRBV5-1 and TRBJ2-7, with 11 bases that match TRBD1. The germline CDR1 and CDR2 sequences are SGHRS and YFSETQ. With V trimmed by 2 bases and J by 5 bases, 6 bases remained unmatched. CDR3 length: 15 residues. The CDR3 DNA sequence: TGCGCCAGCAGCTTAACGGGACAGGGGGTCGACGAGCAGTACTTC. As protein: CASSLTGQGVDEQYF.

There are a few counts of this clonotype. This chain uses TRBV2 with TRBJ1-5; 7 bases are shared with TRBD1. Germline V lookup: CDR1 SNHLY, CDR2 FYNNEI. Unmatched junction bases numbered 11, after V lost 6 bases and J lost 3 bases. The CDR3 extends over 16 amino acids. The CDR3 loop is CASRGSRDSLNQPQHF. In nucleotides, the CDR3 is TGTGCCAGCAGAGGTAGCCGGGACAGCCTCAATCAGCCCCAGCATTTT.

The chain combines TRBV6-1 with TRBJ2-5, with a tentative D call TRBD1 (5 bases). Germline V gives CDR1 MNHNS, CDR2 SASEGT. V dropped 2 bases and J dropped 0 bases, with 10 bases sitting between them. The CDR3 length is 15 residues. This CDR3 reads CASSEPDRHQETQYF. In nucleotides, the CDR3 is TGTGCCAGCAGTGAACCCGACAGACACCAAGAGACCCAGTACTTC.

This clonotype appeared a few times. The rearrangement joins TRBV2 to TRBJ2-2; 13 nucleotides match TRBD2. The CDR3 loop spans 15 amino acids. V trimming: 6 bases; J trimming: 7 bases; junction bases outside the gene matches: 5. Germline V gene sequence: CDR1 SNHLY, CDR2 FYNNEI. The DNA for the CDR3 is TGTGCCAGCAGAAAGACTAGCGGGAGGATCGGGGAGCTGTTTTTT. The encoded protein is CASRKTSGRIGELFF.

V usage is TRBV5-5 and J usage is TRBJ2-2, with 9 bases lining up with TRBD2. Looked up from germline, CDR1 is SGHKS and CDR2 is YYEKEE (reference sequence). CDR3 length equals 16 residues. Trimming took 0 bases from V and 7 from J; bases not matched to a gene: 7. This CDR3 reads CASSLAGLAGHGELFF. The DNA for the CDR3 is TGTGCCAGCAGCTTGGCCGGGCTAGCGGGGCACGGGGAGCTGTTTTTT.

The chain links TRBV29-1 to TRBJ1-1; 7 nucleotides line up with TRBD1. Trimming cost V 6 bases and J 5 bases; bases outside gene matches: 12. Germline V CDR1 and CDR2: SQVTM, ANQGSEA. The CDR3 is made up of 14 amino acids. DNA of the CDR3: TGCAGCGTAAGACGACAGGGTTCGGCGACTGAAGCTTTCTTT. It translates to CSVRRQGSATEAFF.

On this clonotype itself: A read error may be the cause here, since a much bigger clone is one base away. This chain links TRBV11-2 with TRBJ2-5, with TRBD2 identical over 8 bases. Per the germline V gene, CDR1 is SGHAT and CDR2 is FQNNGV. CDR3 size: 11 residues. The CDR3 loop is CASSLRGVPIF. The CDR3 nucleotides read TGTGCCAGCAGCTTGCGGGGGGTCCCCATTTTC.

This clonotype has a handful of counts. The chain has TRBV6-5 and TRBJ2-2; TRBD2 matches at 15 bases. With V trimmed by 2 bases and J by 0 bases, 1 base remained unmatched. The germline gives CDR1 MNHEY, CDR2 SVGAGI. This CDR3 has 18 residues. The CDR3 region has the DNA TGTGCCAGCAGTTACGGGACTAGCGGGAGGTCGAACACCGGGGAGCTGTTTTTT. Translating it yields CASSYGTSGRSNTGELFF.

The V gene is TRBV24-1, the J gene TRBJ1-2, with a weak D call TRBD1 (5 bases). The length of the CDR3 is 12 residues. Germline V gene sequence: CDR1 KGHDR, CDR2 SFDVKD. Trimming pared 7 bases from V and 6 bases from J, leaving 11 bases between. The CDR3 loop is CATSRDSNGYTF. Written as DNA, the CDR3 is TGTGCCACCAGCCGGGACTCCAATGGCTACACCTTC.

The rearrangement joins TRBV15 to TRBJ2-1, with 7 bases fitting TRBD2. V lost 5 bases and J lost 11; bases outside the gene matches: 18. Germline V gene data show CDR1 as LNHNV and CDR2 as YYDKDF (reference sequence). This CDR3 is built from 16 residues. CDR3 DNA sequence: TGTGCCACCAGCGAGCGTTCCGGGACTATAGTTAGGAAGCAGTTCTTC. The encoded protein is CATSERSGTIVRKQFF.